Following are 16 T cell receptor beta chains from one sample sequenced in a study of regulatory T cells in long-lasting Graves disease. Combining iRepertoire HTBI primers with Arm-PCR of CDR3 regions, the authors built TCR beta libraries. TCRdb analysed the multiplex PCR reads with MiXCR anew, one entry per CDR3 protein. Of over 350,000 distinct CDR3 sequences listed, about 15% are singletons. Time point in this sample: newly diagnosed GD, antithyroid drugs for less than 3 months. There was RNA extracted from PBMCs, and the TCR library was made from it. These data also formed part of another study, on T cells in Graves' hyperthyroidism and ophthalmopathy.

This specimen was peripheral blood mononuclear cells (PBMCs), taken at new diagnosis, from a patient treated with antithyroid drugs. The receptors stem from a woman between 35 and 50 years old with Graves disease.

The CDR3 loop reads CASSPGGKVGELFF. The CDR3 nucleotides read TGTGCCAGCAGTCCGGGCGGGAAGGTCGGGGAGCTGTTTTTT. V gene TRBV27 combines with J gene TRBJ2-2; weak D call: TRBD2 (6 bases). The V gene lost 5 bases and the J gene lost 7 bases, with 14 bases spanning the gap. CDR1 MNHEY and CDR2 SMNVEV come from the germline V gene (reference sequence). This CDR3 is built from 14 residues.

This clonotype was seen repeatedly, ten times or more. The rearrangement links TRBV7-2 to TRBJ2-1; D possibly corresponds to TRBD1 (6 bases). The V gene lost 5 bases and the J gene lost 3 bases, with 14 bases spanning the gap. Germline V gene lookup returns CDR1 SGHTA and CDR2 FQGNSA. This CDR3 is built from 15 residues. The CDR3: CASSQTGTNYNEQFF. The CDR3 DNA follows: TGTGCCAGCAGCCAAACCGGGACAAACTACAATGAGCAGTTCTTC.

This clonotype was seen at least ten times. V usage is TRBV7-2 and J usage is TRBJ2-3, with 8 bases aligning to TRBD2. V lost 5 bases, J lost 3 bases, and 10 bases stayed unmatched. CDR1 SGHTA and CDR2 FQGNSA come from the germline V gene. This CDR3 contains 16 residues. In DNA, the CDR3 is TGTGCCAGCAGCCCCCCTGAGGCGGGAGGAACAGATACGCAGTATTTT. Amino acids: CASSPPEAGGTDTQYF.

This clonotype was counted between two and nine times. The CDR3 nucleotides read TGTGCCAGCAGTTTCGGCAGGGAAACTGAAGCTTTCTTT. Its translation: CASSFGRETEAFF. V is TRBV27 and J is TRBJ1-1, with D possibly being TRBD1 (5 bases). Germline V gene lookup returns CDR1 MNHEY and CDR2 SMNVEV (reference sequence). The length of the CDR3 is 13 residues. V was shortened by 3 bases and J by 5 bases, with 10 bases between the two germline ends.

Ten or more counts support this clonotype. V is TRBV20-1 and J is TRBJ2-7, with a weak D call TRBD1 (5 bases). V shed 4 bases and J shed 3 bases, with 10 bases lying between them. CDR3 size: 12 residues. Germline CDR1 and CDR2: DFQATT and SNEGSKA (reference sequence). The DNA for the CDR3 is TGCAGTGCTATCTCGCAGGGCTACGAGCAGTACTTC. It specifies CSAISQGYEQYF.

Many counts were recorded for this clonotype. Here the CDR3 DNA reads TGTGCCAGCAGCGTAGCCCCTGGGGAATATGGCTACACCTTC. This gives the protein CASSVAPGEYGYTF. The gene calls are TRBV9 and TRBJ1-2; D is uncertain. This CDR3 spans 14 amino acids. V lost 0 bases to trimming and J lost 5 bases, with 11 bases between them. The germline V gene has CDR1 SGDLS and CDR2 YYNGEE.

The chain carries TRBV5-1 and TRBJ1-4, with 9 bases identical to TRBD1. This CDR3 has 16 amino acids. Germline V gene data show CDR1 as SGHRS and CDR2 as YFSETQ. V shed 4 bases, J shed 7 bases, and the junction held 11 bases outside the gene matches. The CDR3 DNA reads TGCGCCAGCAGCCAAGCACAGGGGGCAAAGATTGAAAAACTGTTTTTT. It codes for CASSQAQGAKIEKLFF.

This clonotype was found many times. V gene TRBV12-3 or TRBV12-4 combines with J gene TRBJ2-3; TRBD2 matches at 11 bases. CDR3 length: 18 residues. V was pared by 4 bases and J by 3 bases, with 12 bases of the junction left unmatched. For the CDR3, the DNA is TGTGCCAGCAGTTACGGCCTCACTAGCGGGAGAGGGACAGATACGCAGTATTTT. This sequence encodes CASSYGLTSGRGTDTQYF.

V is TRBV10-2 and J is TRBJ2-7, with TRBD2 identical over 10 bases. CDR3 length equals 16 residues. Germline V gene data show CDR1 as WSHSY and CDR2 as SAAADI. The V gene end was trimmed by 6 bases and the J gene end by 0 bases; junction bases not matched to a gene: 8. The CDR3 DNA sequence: TGCGCCAGCAGAGACAGCGGGAGGGATCACTCCTACGAGCAGTACTTC. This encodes CASRDSGRDHSYEQYF.

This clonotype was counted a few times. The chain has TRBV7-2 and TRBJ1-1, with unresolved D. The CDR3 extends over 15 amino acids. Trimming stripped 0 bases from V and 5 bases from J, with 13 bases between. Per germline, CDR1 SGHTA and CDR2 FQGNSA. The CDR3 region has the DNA TGTGCCAGCAGCTTAGCGCCCCCGGGCGAGACTGAAGCTTTCTTT. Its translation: CASSLAPPGETEAFF.

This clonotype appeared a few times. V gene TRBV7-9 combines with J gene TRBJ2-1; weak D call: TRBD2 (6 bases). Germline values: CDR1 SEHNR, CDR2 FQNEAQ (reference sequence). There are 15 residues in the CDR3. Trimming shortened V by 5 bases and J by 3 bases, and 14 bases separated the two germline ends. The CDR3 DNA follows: TGTGCCAGCAGCCCAGCCGGACTAATCTACAATGAGCAGTTCTTC. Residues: CASSPAGLIYNEQFF.

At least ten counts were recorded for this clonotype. CDR3 protein: CASSTLAGEANTGELFF. DNA of the CDR3: TGTGCCAGTAGTACACTAGCGGGAGAGGCGAACACCGGGGAGCTGTTTTTT. The rearrangement uses TRBV19 and TRBJ2-2; 11 nucleotides align to TRBD2. Germline V gene data show CDR1 as LNHDA and CDR2 as SQIVND (reference sequence). The CDR3 is made up of 17 amino acids. V gave up 4 bases and J gave up 0 bases; unmatched junction bases: 4.

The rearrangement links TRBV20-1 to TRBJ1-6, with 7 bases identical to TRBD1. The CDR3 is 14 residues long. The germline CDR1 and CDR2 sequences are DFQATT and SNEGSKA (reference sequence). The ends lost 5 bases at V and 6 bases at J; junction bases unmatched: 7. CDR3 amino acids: CSASEGQPNSPLHF. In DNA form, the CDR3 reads TGCAGTGCTTCTGAGGGACAGCCTAATTCACCCCTCCACTTT.

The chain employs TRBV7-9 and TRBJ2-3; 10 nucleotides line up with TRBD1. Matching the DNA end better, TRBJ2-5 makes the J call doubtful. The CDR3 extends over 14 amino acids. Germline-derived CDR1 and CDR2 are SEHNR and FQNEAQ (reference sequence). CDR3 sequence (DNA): TGTGCCAGCAGCTCTAGACAGGGGGCTTGGACCCAGTACTTC. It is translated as CASSSRQGAWTQYF.

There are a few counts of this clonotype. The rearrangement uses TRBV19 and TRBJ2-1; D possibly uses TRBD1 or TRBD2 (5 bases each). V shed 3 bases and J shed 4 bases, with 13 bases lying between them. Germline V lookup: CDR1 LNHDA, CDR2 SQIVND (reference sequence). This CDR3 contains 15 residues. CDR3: CASSINLGEYNEQFF. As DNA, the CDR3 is TGTGCCAGTAGTATTAACCTGGGGGAATACAATGAGCAGTTCTTC.

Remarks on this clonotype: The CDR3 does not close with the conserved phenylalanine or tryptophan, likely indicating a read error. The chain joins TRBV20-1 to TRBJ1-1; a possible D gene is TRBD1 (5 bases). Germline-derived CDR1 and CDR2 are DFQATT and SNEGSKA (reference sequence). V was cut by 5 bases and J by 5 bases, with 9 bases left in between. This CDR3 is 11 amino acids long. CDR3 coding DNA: TGCAGTGCTTTGGGGGGGACTGAAGCTTTCATT. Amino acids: CSALGGTEAFI.